The 14 T cell receptor beta chains presented below share a single source sample, sequenced in a study of cytomegalovirus exposure and HLA in healthy donors. The table came from immunoSEQ multiplex PCR; TCRdb's copy has only in-frame clones and leaves some out. Among approximately 160,000 clones, roughly 84% were seen once, and the ten largest hold 10%. Sequenced input: PBMCs. Every receptor here comes from a man aged 25 to 40 in good health and CMV-seropositive.

This chain links TRBV5-6 with TRBJ2-3, with 9 positions matching TRBD2. CDR3 length equals 16 residues. The germline V gene has CDR1 SGHDT and CDR2 YYEEEE. With V trimmed by 4 bases and J by 1 base, 7 bases remained unmatched. This chain's CDR3 is CASSLRGGRGTDTQYF. The DNA of the CDR3 is TGTGCCAGCAGCCTGCGGGGGGGGAGAGGCACAGATACGCAGTATTTT.

The V call is TRBV4-1, the J call TRBJ2-7, with TRBD2 matching over 10 bases. Trimming took 0 bases from V and 2 from J; bases not matched to a gene: 7. Germline CDR1 is MGHRA and CDR2 is YSYEKL. The CDR3 has 17 amino acids. CDR3 sequence reads: CASSQESSGRRAYEQYF. CDR3 bases: TGCGCCAGCAGCCAAGAGTCTAGCGGGAGAAGAGCCTACGAGCAGTACTTC.

The chain recombines TRBV25-1 with TRBJ2-1, with 9 bases identical to TRBD2. Per germline, CDR1 MGHDK and CDR2 SYGVNS. With 2 bases clipped from V and 9 bases from J, the junction kept 5 bases outside the gene matches. This CDR3 has 14 amino acids. CDR3 bases: TGTGCCAGCAGTGAAGGGCGGGAGGGCCTTGAGCAGTTCTTC. Translated, it gives CASSEGREGLEQFF.

This clone showed up just once. This chain uses TRBV20-1 with TRBJ2-7; D perhaps matches TRBD2 (5 bases). The V end lost 8 bases, the J end lost 3 bases, and 11 bases lay between the germline ends. This CDR3 contains 11 residues. Per germline, CDR1 DFQATT and CDR2 SNEGSKA (reference sequence). CDR3 region: CSIQSGYEQYF. CDR3 DNA sequence: TGCAGTATCCAAAGCGGCTACGAGCAGTACTTC.

The genes are TRBV15 and TRBJ2-7, with D maybe TRBD1 (6 bases). With 0 bases removed from V and 11 bases from J, the gap between germline ends came to 11 bases. From germline, CDR1 is LNHNV and CDR2 YYDKDF (reference sequence). The length of the CDR3 is 12 residues. The CDR3 here is CATSRDQGRKYF. In nucleotides, the CDR3 is TGTGCCACCAGCAGAGATCAGGGGCGCAAGTACTTC.

A single count supports this clone. CDR3 DNA sequence: TGTGCCAGCAGCCTTACAGGGGCCACTGAAGCTTTCTTT. Protein sequence: CASSLTGATEAFF. V and J are TRBV6-5 and TRBJ1-1, with 7 bases aligning to TRBD1. The CDR3 totals 13 residues. Per germline, CDR1 MNHEY and CDR2 SVGAGI. With V trimmed by 6 bases and J by 4 bases, 5 bases remained unmatched.

The chain combines TRBV13 with TRBJ2-3, with D maybe TRBD1 (6 bases). Germline loops: CDR1 PRHDT, CDR2 FYEKMQ (reference sequence). The CDR3 is 14 residues long. V lost 7 bases, J lost 1 base, and 12 bases lay in between. This CDR3 reads CASTRGVGTDTQYF. CDR3 coding DNA: TGTGCCAGCACCAGGGGAGTGGGCACAGATACGCAGTATTTT.

CDR3 nucleotide sequence: TGTGCCAGCAGCTTAAATTCGCTCACTACAAACACTGAAGCTTTCTTT. Translating it yields CASSLNSLTTNTEAFF. The chain couples TRBV7-3 to TRBJ1-1, with unresolved D. V shed 1 base and J shed 2 bases, with 14 bases lying between them. CDR3 length: 16 amino acids. Germline CDR1 SGHTA, CDR2 FQGTGA.

This chain links TRBV2 with TRBJ1-2; the match to TRBD1 covers 8 bases. Germline V CDR1 and CDR2: SNHLY, FYNNEI. The CDR3 is 19 residues long. J gave up 4 bases and V 0 bases, and 16 bases lay outside the gene matches. The CDR3 is CASSEAVETLWTGRYGYTF. CDR3 DNA sequence: TGTGCCAGCAGTGAAGCGGTTGAGACTCTTTGGACAGGGCGCTATGGCTACACCTTC.

The chain has TRBV9 and TRBJ2-4; D gene unclear. The CDR3 has 15 residues. Germline loops: CDR1 SGDLS, CDR2 YYNGEE. V lost 0 bases and J lost 0, with 7 bases in between. Here the CDR3 DNA reads TGTGCCAGCAGCGTAGGTCCGTTAGCCAAAAACATTCAGTACTTC. This codes for CASSVGPLAKNIQYF.

CDR3 protein: CASRARRDEQYF. The CDR3 coding sequence is TGTGCCAGCAGGGCCCGGCGGGACGAGCAGTACTTC. The chain uses TRBV6-6 and TRBJ2-7; possible D gene TRBD2, 5 bases. Germline assignment: CDR1 MNHNY and CDR2 SVGAGI (reference sequence). This CDR3 comprises 12 residues. V lost 6 bases, J lost 5 bases, and 11 bases lay in between.

This chain joins TRBV15 and TRBJ2-1, with 9 bases matching TRBD2. CDR1 and CDR2 (germline): LNHNV, YYDKDF (reference sequence). J was trimmed by 8 bases and V by 0 bases; bases with no gene match: 5. The CDR3 has 15 residues. The CDR3 region has the DNA TGTGCCACCAGCAGAGATCAAGTAGCGGGAGATGAGCAGTTCTTC. It codes for CATSRDQVAGDEQFF.

V and J are TRBV27 and TRBJ2-3; 9 bases are shared with TRBD2. V shed 5 bases, J shed 0 bases, and the junction held 9 bases outside the gene matches. The CDR3 loop spans 17 amino acids. Germline-derived CDR1 and CDR2 are MNHEY and SMNVEV (reference sequence). The CDR3 spells CASSPETSGVSTDTQYF. CDR3 DNA: TGTGCCAGCAGTCCGGAGACTAGCGGAGTGAGCACAGATACGCAGTATTTT.

The count of this clone is one. This chain links TRBV29-1 with TRBJ2-3, with 8 bases that match TRBD1. Germline assignment: CDR1 SQVTM and CDR2 ANQGSEA. The CDR3 consists of 14 residues. V shed 6 bases and J 1 base; nucleotides not matched to a gene: 6. The CDR3 region has the DNA TGCAGCGTACAACAGGGGGGCCGCACAGATACGCAGTATTTT. It is translated as CSVQQGGRTDTQYF.